The clone carrying this T cell receptor (beta chain) was seen many times. Its specificity is unknown. The iRepertoire nested amplicon-rescue multiplex PCR amplified TCR alpha and beta CDR3s from RNA. For one-step reverse transcription and amplification, 100-400 ng of tissue mRNA or PBMC total RNA was used. MiXCR was run by TCRdb on the multiplex PCR reads, yielding one entry per CDR3 protein. Of roughly 100,000 distinct CDR3 sequences listed, around 42% are singletons. This sample stems from a study of glioma-infiltrating T cells. Notes on the study in general: Non-neoplastic patients had below-expected tissue-blood divergence, while all gliomas exceeded expectation.

The CDR3 sequence is 15 residues long. Germline V gene sequence: CDR1 WSHSY, CDR2 SAAADI. Germline trimming cut 0 bases from V and 4 bases from J; bases unmatched to any gene: 4. This TCR came from a human donor with low-grade glioma or glioblastoma, undergoing nonglioma brain surgery, or in good health (not recorded which). The sequenced sample was glioma tissue, nonneoplastic brain tissue, or PBMCs (not recorded which). The chain is built from TRBV10-2 and TRBJ2-5; 8 bases map to TRBD2. As DNA, the CDR3 is TGCGCCAGCAGTGAGTCCCAAGCGGGGGTAGAGACCCAGTACTTC. It yields the protein CASSESQAGVETQYF.